Below are 23 T cell receptor beta chains sequenced from a single sample in a study of T cell clones after liver transplantation. Profiling relied on immunoSEQ multiplex PCR, and the TCRdb table lists in-frame clones only, not all of them. The top ten clones hold roughly 0.9% of a sample with roughly 100,000 clones, about 81% of them seen once. The sample consisted of CD4+ T cells from blood, taken before liver transplant. Receptor source: a human donor who received a liver transplant.

V is TRBV19 and J is TRBJ1-2; D might be TRBD1 (5 bases). V was clipped by 5 bases and J by 1 base, with 20 bases between them. This CDR3 is built from 17 residues. Germline CDR1 reads LNHDA; CDR2 reads SQIVND (reference sequence). The chain's CDR3 is CASSHLFDRAFNYGYTF. The DNA of the CDR3 is TGTGCCAGTAGTCACCTCTTTGACAGAGCCTTTAACTATGGCTACACCTTC.

This clone has a single count. J is TRBJ2-7 and V is TRBV7-2; 12 bases line up with TRBD1. The V and J ends lost 5 bases and 6 bases, in that order; junction bases with no gene match: 5. The CDR3 spans 14 residues. Germline V CDR1 and CDR2: SGHTA, FQGNSA. The CDR3 reads CASSQGQGALEQYF. DNA for the CDR3: TGTGCCAGCAGCCAGGGACAGGGGGCCCTCGAGCAGTACTTC.

Only one count was recorded for this clone. The chain recombines TRBV7-6 with TRBJ2-7; TRBD2 matches 11 bases. The germline V gene encodes CDR1 SGHVS and CDR2 FNYEAQ. The trim removed 4 bases at V and 3 bases at J, leaving 5 bases unmatched. The CDR3 spans 15 residues. The CDR3 sequence is CASSSNGLAGYEQYF. DNA of the CDR3: TGTGCCAGCAGCTCGAACGGACTAGCGGGCTACGAGCAGTACTTC. Full variable domain (missing parts from reference TRBV7-6 and TRBJ2-7): GAGVSQSPRYKVTKRGQDVALRCDPISGHVSLYWYRQALGQGPEFLTYFNYEAQQDKSGLPNDRFSAERPEGSISTLTIQRTEQRDSAMYRCASSSNGLAGYEQYFGPGTRLTVT.

This chain links TRBV27 with TRBJ1-2; the match to TRBD1 covers 8 bases. The J segment lost 4 bases and the V segment lost 2 bases, leaving 0 bases of the junction unmatched. The germline V gene encodes CDR1 MNHEY and CDR2 SMNVEV (reference sequence). The CDR3 sequence is 13 residues long. CDR3 nucleotides: TGTGCCAGCAGTTTAACAGGGGGCTATGGCTACACCTTC. Protein product: CASSLTGGYGYTF.

The chain joins TRBV18 to TRBJ2-2, with D perhaps TRBD1 (5 bases). The CDR3 is made up of 14 amino acids. The V gene's germline CDR1 is KGHSH and CDR2 LQKENI. V was trimmed by 4 bases and J by 1 base, leaving 7 bases between them. The CDR3 nucleotides read TGTGCCAGCTCACGCGACAGGAACACCGGGGAGCTGTTTTTT. This sequence encodes CASSRDRNTGELFF.

The V gene is TRBV2, the J gene TRBJ1-2, with a possible D match to TRBD1 (5 bases). CDR3 length: 12 amino acids. V lost 4 bases and J lost 8, with 11 bases in between. Germline V gene lookup returns CDR1 SNHLY and CDR2 FYNNEI. The CDR3 nucleotides are TGTGCCAGCAGTGCCAGGGCGAGGGGCTACACCTTC. Residues: CASSARARGYTF.

This clone was seen a few times. CDR3 sequence: CASIFSGRGGSAFF. CDR3 DNA sequence: TGTGCCAGTATTTTCTCAGGGAGAGGCGGTTCGGCTTTCTTT. J is TRBJ1-1 and V is TRBV19; maybe TRBD1 (5 bases). The CDR3 spans 14 residues. Germline CDR1 reads LNHDA; CDR2 reads SQIVND (reference sequence). V lost 7 bases, J lost 11 bases, and 23 bases lay in between.

This clone was seen a few times. The chain recombines TRBV7-2 with TRBJ2-5; D ambiguous. V was cut by 5 bases and J by 5 bases, with 15 bases left in between. This CDR3 comprises 14 residues. Looked up from germline, CDR1 is SGHTA and CDR2 is FQGNSA. CDR3 protein: CASSPDGPRETQYF. In DNA form, the CDR3 reads TGTGCCAGCAGCCCGGACGGTCCTCGGGAGACCCAGTACTTC.

This chain uses TRBV5-1 with TRBJ2-1; D unclear. Germline loops: CDR1 SGHRS, CDR2 YFSETQ. This CDR3 is built from 11 residues. V was trimmed by 2 bases and J by 12 bases, leaving 9 bases between them. In nucleotides, the CDR3 is TGCGCCAGCAGCTTAGACCTGACGCAGTTCTTC. Encoded protein: CASSLDLTQFF.

The chain couples TRBV6-5 to TRBJ2-2; D perhaps matches TRBD1 (6 bases). The CDR3 has 15 residues. The germline gives CDR1 MNHEY, CDR2 SVGAGI. V was shortened by 6 bases and J by 0 bases, with 11 bases between the two germline ends. CDR3 nucleotide sequence: TGTGCCAGCAGACCCGGACAGTCGAACACCGGGGAGCTGTTTTTT. This encodes CASRPGQSNTGELFF.

This chain connects TRBV7-2 to TRBJ2-3, with D maybe TRBD1 (6 bases). Germline assignment: CDR1 SGHTA and CDR2 FQGNSA. V was trimmed by 1 base and J by 1 base, leaving 21 bases between them. The CDR3 length is 19 residues. The CDR3 sequence is CASSLVGGPAFNRTDTQYF. The CDR3 nucleotides read TGTGCCAGCAGCTTAGTAGGGGGACCAGCTTTCAACCGCACAGATACGCAGTATTTT.

Here the CDR3 DNA reads TGTGCCAGCAGTTTTCGACAGGGTGGGTATAGCAATCAGCCCCAGCATTTT. Its protein is CASSFRQGGYSNQPQHF. The chain links TRBV28 to TRBJ1-5; 7 nucleotides agree with TRBD1. The CDR3 loop spans 17 amino acids. V gave up 3 bases and J gave up 0 bases; unmatched junction bases: 8. Germline CDR1 and CDR2: MDHEN and SYDVKM. Drawing the rest from reference TRBV28 and TRBJ1-5, the complete variable domain is DVKVTQSSRYLVKRTGEKVFLECVQDMDHENMFWYRQDPGLGLRLIYFSYDVKMKEKGDIPEGYSVSREKKERFSLILESASTNQTSMYLCASSFRQGGYSNQPQHFGDGTRLSIL.

The chain is built from TRBV18 and TRBJ1-5; D not resolved. This CDR3 has 14 amino acids. Germline assignment: CDR1 KGHSH and CDR2 LQKENI. Trimming took 4 bases from V and 10 from J, leaving 17 bases between them. The CDR3 nucleotides are TGTGCCAGCTCACTGGATATCGAAAAGAGCCCCCAGCATTTT. Residues: CASSLDIEKSPQHF.

In this sample, this clone turned up once. The chain employs TRBV21-1 and TRBJ2-7; the D call of TRBD2 is as the table states it, not checked on the DNA. TRBV21-1 is shown as a pseudogene. The CDR3 sequence is 14 residues long. The CDR3 reads CASSKIAEPYEQYF. The DNA for the CDR3 is TGTGCCAGCAGCAAAATAGCGGAACCCTACGAGCAGTACTTC.

This clone was observed a single time. The chain uses TRBV4-2 and TRBJ2-7; the match to TRBD2 covers 14 bases. J lost 5 bases, V lost 0 bases, and 3 bases had no gene match. The germline V gene encodes CDR1 LGHNA and CDR2 YNFKEQ. The CDR3 runs to 16 residues. The CDR3 DNA reads TGTGCCAGCAGCCAAGATAGGGGACTAGCGGGAGACGAGCAGTACTTC. This sequence encodes CASSQDRGLAGDEQYF.

This clone was seen a few times. The chain recombines TRBV11-2 with TRBJ2-2, with a tentative D call TRBD1 (6 bases). Germline loops: CDR1 SGHAT, CDR2 FQNNGV. The CDR3 loop spans 16 amino acids. The ends were cut back, 4 bases at V and 6 bases at J, with 18 bases in the middle. The CDR3 loop is CASSSLSSGAPGELFF. The CDR3 DNA is TGTGCCAGCAGCTCGTTAAGTTCAGGGGCCCCCGGGGAGCTGTTTTTT.

DNA of the CDR3: TGTGCCAGCAGCTTAGGAGGGTCGGGTAGCGATGAGCAGTTCTTC. Translating gives CASSLGGSGSDEQFF. The rearrangement uses TRBV11-2 and TRBJ2-1; D may be TRBD2 (5 bases). CDR1 and CDR2 from the germline V gene are SGHAT and FQNNGV. Trimming left V 1 base short and J 8 bases short, with 15 bases between. This CDR3 is built from 15 residues.

This chain connects TRBV6-1 to TRBJ2-7, with 7 nucleotides matching TRBD1. The CDR3 has 14 residues. The V and J ends lost 7 bases and 4 bases, in that order; junction bases with no gene match: 10. Germline CDR1 and CDR2: MNHNS and SASEGT. Written as DNA, the CDR3 is TGTGCCAGCACCGGACGGGACAGATTTTACGAGCAGTACTTC. Amino acid sequence: CASTGRDRFYEQYF.

The CDR3 DNA reads TGTGCCAGCAGCGACTATGAAAAACTGTTTTTT. Residues: CASSDYEKLFF. The chain couples TRBV2 to TRBJ1-4; D not certain. Germline CDR1 SNHLY, CDR2 FYNNEI. The germline V and J ends were trimmed by 6 bases and 6 bases, with 5 bases remaining between them. This CDR3 contains 11 residues. Variable domain in full (rest from reference TRBV2 and TRBJ1-4): EPEVTQTPSHQVTQMGQEVILRCVPISNHLYFYWYRQILGQKVEFLVSFYNNEISEKSEIFDDQFSVERPDGSNFTLKIRSTKLEDSAMYFCASSDYEKLFFGSGTQLSVL.

The genes are TRBV11-1 and TRBJ2-5; D could derive from TRBD1 or TRBD2 (5 bases each). This CDR3 region has 13 residues. Germline V gene lookup returns CDR1 SGHAT and CDR2 FQDESV (reference sequence). Trimming cost V 5 bases and J 4 bases, with 11 bases left between them. The DNA for the CDR3 is TGTGCCAGCAGCCGTTGGGGGAGAGAGACCCAGTACTTC. This gives the protein CASSRWGRETQYF.

This clone was seen once. J is TRBJ1-5 and V is TRBV15; the D gene is possibly TRBD1 (5 bases). The germline V gene encodes CDR1 LNHNV and CDR2 YYDKDF (reference sequence). V gave up 0 bases and J gave up 5 bases, with 8 bases separating them. This CDR3 contains 14 residues. CDR3 sequence: CATSRDRGHQPQHF. DNA of the CDR3: TGTGCCACCAGCAGAGATAGGGGACATCAGCCCCAGCATTTT.

This clone was seen once. V gene TRBV5-1 combines with J gene TRBJ1-1; tentatively, D is TRBD1 (5 bases). This CDR3 spans 15 amino acids. Per the germline V gene, CDR1 is SGHRS and CDR2 is YFSETQ. V was trimmed by 4 bases and J by 0 bases, leaving 13 bases between them. The CDR3 sequence is CASSGGRTLNTEAFF. The CDR3 DNA follows: TGCGCCAGCAGCGGGGGACGGACCCTGAACACTGAAGCTTTCTTT.

The chain carries TRBV10-2 and TRBJ2-5, with 7 bases identical to TRBD1. Germline CDR1 reads WSHSY; CDR2 reads SAAADI. This CDR3 spans 14 amino acids. The V and J ends lost 5 bases and 4 bases, in that order; junction bases with no gene match: 7. The CDR3 sequence: CASSSGTARETQYF. The CDR3, as DNA: TGCGCCAGCAGTTCCGGGACAGCAAGAGAGACCCAGTACTTC.